Listed below are T cell receptor beta chains from one sample, sequenced in a study of blood T cell repertoires in COVID-19. The assay was immunoSEQ multiplex PCR, and TCRdb's table has in-frame clones only and misses some. The top ten clones hold 8% to 10% of a sample with 100,000 or so clones, about four fifths of them seen once. Sample: peripheral blood. These receptors originate from a woman aged 70 to 79 with acute or convalescent COVID-19. CDR3s include the opening cysteine and the closing phenylalanine or tryptophan. The D gene is left open where the match is weak. Expanded clones get a size class; other rows say once, few or many, or leave the size out.

D	size	J	V	DNA	CDR3
NA	NA	TRBJ2-7	TRBV21-1	TGTGCCAGCAGCAAAGAAGGACTTTTGTACGAGCAGTACTTC	CASSKEGLLYEQYF
TRBD1	NA	TRBJ1-5	TRBV7-8	TGTGCCAGCAGCCTCAGGGGGTCTTGGGATCAGCCCCAGCATTTT	CASSLRGSWDQPQHF
TRBD1	NA	TRBJ2-2	TRBV24-1	TGTGCCACCAGTGATTCGACAGGGGCGGGCACCGGGGAGCTGTTTTTT	CATSDSTGAGTGELFF
NA	NA	TRBJ1-6	TRBV4-3	TGCGCCAGCAGCCACTTGACAGATTCACCCCTCCACTTT	CASSHLTDSPLHF
TRBD1	NA	TRBJ1-2	TRBV15	TGTGCCACCAGCAGATCACAGGGGGCGAGTGGCTACACCTTC	CATSRSQGASGYTF
NA	NA	TRBJ2-1	TRBV19	TGTGCCAGTCGAGGGTCCTACAATGAGCAGTTCTTC	CASRGSYNEQFF
NA	once	TRBJ2-1	TRBV5-1	TGCGCCAGCAGCTTGGCTGGGGACAACTTGTACAATGAGCAGTTCTTC	CASSLAGDNLYNEQFF
TRBD2	NA	TRBJ2-1	TRBV5-5	TGTGCCAGCAGCCCAGCGGGAGGGCCCAGCAATGAGCAGTTCTTC	CASSPAGGPSNEQFF
TRBD2	NA	TRBJ2-2	TRBV4-1	TGCGCCAGCAGCCAACAGCGGGGGGCCTCCTCGGACGGGGAGCTGTTTTTT	CASSQQRGASSDGELFF
TRBD1	NA	TRBJ1-3	TRBV7-8	TGTGCCAGCAGCCCTCGGGACAGTCGCTCTGGAAACACCATATATTTT	CASSPRDSRSGNTIYF
NA	many	TRBJ2-7	TRBV3-1/TRBV3-2	TGTGCCAGCAGCCTTTCAGGGGGGCTTAAGGACGAGCAGTACTTC	CASSLSGGLKDEQYF
NA	NA	TRBJ2-7	TRBV29-1	TGCAGCGTTCCTACGGGACACAGCCTGGGGGAGCAGTACTTC	CSVPTGHSLGEQYF
NA	few	TRBJ1-5	TRBV7-8	TGTGCCAGCACAACAGCTGCAAATAGCAATCAGCCCCAGCATTTT	CASTTAANSNQPQHF
NA	NA	TRBJ1-4	TRBV6-1	TGTGCCAGCAGTGAGGGGGGGGCGGTAGGTGAAAAACTGTTTTTT	CASSEGGAVGEKLFF
TRBD2	NA	TRBJ2-1	TRBV7-2	TGTGCCAGCAGCTGGGGACTAGCGGCATACAATGAGCAGTTCTTC	CASSWGLAAYNEQFF
TRBD1	few	TRBJ2-1	TRBV30	TGTGCCTGGAACCTCGGACAGGGGCGTGATGAGCAGTTCTTC	CAWNLGQGRDEQFF
TRBD1	many	TRBJ1-2	TRBV7-9	TGTGCCAGCAGCTTACCCGGGACAGGGAATGGCTACACCTTC	CASSLPGTGNGYTF
TRBD1	few	TRBJ1-2	TRBV9	TGTGCCAGCAGCGCCTCGGACAGGACTAACTATGGCTACACCTTC	CASSASDRTNYGYTF
TRBD2	NA	TRBJ2-5	TRBV28	TGTGCCAGCAGTCCTGGCCGACTAGCGGGCCCTGGAGAGACCCAGTACTTC	CASSPGRLAGPGETQYF
NA	few	TRBJ1-2	TRBV29-1	TGCAGCGCCCGTCAGGCTTCCTATGGCTACACCTTC	CSARQASYGYTF